This note documents a single T cell receptor (beta chain) sequence. Its target is not known. CDR1 and CDR2 from the germline V gene are KGHSY and FQNENV. This CDR3 is 15 amino acids long. Trimming removed 0 bases at V and 3 bases at J, with 11 bases between. Patients were aged 18 to 65, had disease duration under 2 months, and had newly diagnosed hyperthyroidism. Each diagnosis drew on symptoms, thyroxine, TRAb, thyroid ultrasound and orbital computed tomography findings. These data belong to a study of T cells in Graves' hyperthyroidism and ophthalmopathy. Across the whole study: Peripheral blood draws took place at initial diagnosis, ahead of any treatment. Study-wide findings and caveats: In blood, most of the thyroid clonotypes expanded above 0.001 were also present.

Amplification targeted TCR beta CDR3 regions from RNA transcripts. The HTBI primer set drove a first-round RT-PCR of the TCR CDR3. From the multiplex PCR reads, TCRdb called clonotypes with MiXCR, one entry per CDR3 protein. The sample shows approximately 430,000 distinct CDR3 sequences, 15% to 18% of them seen only once. The V call is TRBV16, the J call TRBJ1-1, with D maybe TRBD1 (5 bases). The material sequenced was blood. The TCR comes from a woman aged 18-29 years with Graves' hyperthyroidism. CDR3: CASSQSSGGDTEAFF. The DNA of the CDR3 is TGTGCCAGCAGCCAATCCTCCGGGGGGGACACTGAAGCTTTCTTT. Together with reference TRBV16 and TRBJ1-1, the CDR3 gives the full variable domain: GEEVAQTPKHLVRGEGQKAKLYCAPIKGHSYVFWYQQVLKNEFKFLISFQNENVFDETGMPKERFSAKCLPNSPCSLEIQATKLEDSAVYFCASSQSSGGDTEAFFGQGTRLTVV.